These T cell receptor beta chains were read from a single sample in a study of a mutant IDH1 vaccine in newly diagnosed glioma. Assay: immunoSEQ multiplex PCR; the TCRdb copy retains only in-frame clones and omits some. The sample carries about 120,000 clones, over 75% recorded once. Their antigens are not known. The input for sequencing was PBMCs, taken from a glioma patient whose treatment included an IDH1 peptide vaccine. The origin of the receptors is a man between 40 and 49 years old with glioma. Each CDR3 is given with its conserved first and last residue. The D gene is left open where the match is weak. For some rows the clone size is stated as once, few or many, or as a class when expanded; others skip it.

TRBJ2-2	-	TRBV9	TRBD2	TGTGCCAGCAGCCCATTCCTGGGTCTAGCGGGAGCGGCGAACACCGGGGAGCTGTTTTTT	CASSPFLGLAGAANTGELFF
TRBJ1-1	-	TRBV7-9	-	TGTGCCAGCAGCTCGATCGGGACAAAAATTGGAGCTTTCTTT	CASSSIGTKIGAFF
TRBJ2-3	-	TRBV6-1	TRBD2	TGTGCCAGCAGGGGAGGACTAGCGCACACAGATACGCAGTATTTT	CASRGGLAHTDTQYF
TRBJ2-2	-	TRBV5-1	-	TGCGCCAGCAGCTTAAAGGAGGGAACCGGGGAGCTGTTTTTT	CASSLKEGTGELFF
TRBJ2-5	-	TRBV7-2	TRBD2	TGTGCCAGCAGCCGCCGCCCCCTTCGACTAGCGGGGGTTGAGACCCAGTACTTC	CASSRRPLRLAGVETQYF
TRBJ2-7	-	TRBV30	-	TGTGCCTGGACCAGGCCTCACAGTCACGAGCAGTACTTC	CAWTRPHSHEQYF
TRBJ1-1	-	TRBV21-1	-	TGTGCCAGCAGCAAACGGGGGAACACTGAAGCTTTCTTT	CASSKRGNTEAFF
TRBJ2-7	few	TRBV7-2	-	TGTGCCAGCAGCTCCCCCGACTCCTACGAGCAGTACTTC	CASSSPDSYEQYF
TRBJ2-7	-	TRBV4-2	-	TGTGCCAGCAGCCAAGGATGGGAATTCCCTAGGGACGAGCAGTACTTC	CASSQGWEFPRDEQYF
TRBJ1-1	-	TRBV6-1	-	TGTGCCAGCAGTGACAACGGCCGGGGAGCTTTCTTT	CASSDNGRGAFF
TRBJ1-1	-	TRBV6-5	TRBD1	TGTGCCAGTGGAAGACAGGGACTAACTTGGGCTTTCTTT	CASGRQGLTWAFF
TRBJ2-7	-	TRBV5-1	-	TGCGCCAGCAGCTGGTCCCAACCCCACCGGGGAGAGCAGTACTTC	CASSWSQPHRGEQYF
TRBJ1-2	-	TRBV29-1	TRBD1	TGCAGCGCCCCGACAGGGGATGGCTACACCTTC	CSAPTGDGYTF
TRBJ1-1	-	TRBV2	-	TGTGCCAGCGGGGGAACATCCGAAGCTTTCTTT	CASGGTSEAFF
TRBJ2-7	-	TRBV7-3	-	TGTGCCAGCAGCTTGTCCGGAACCTACGAGCAGTACTTC	CASSLSGTYEQYF
TRBJ2-2	-	TRBV5-1	TRBD1	TGCGCCAGCAGCGCCGGGACAGGGGTGGCCGGGGAGCTGTTTTTT	CASSAGTGVAGELFF
TRBJ2-5	-	TRBV5-4	-	TGTGCCAGCACCCCGGGGCCCAGGGTAAGGCAAGAGACCCAGTACTTC	CASTPGPRVRQETQYF
TRBJ1-1	few	TRBV7-9	-	TGTGCCAGCAGCTTTGGGGCGAACACTGAAGCTTTCTTT	CASSFGANTEAFF
TRBJ2-7	-	TRBV6-5	-	TGTGCCAGCAGTCCGCTACAGGGACCCGAGCAGTACTTC	CASSPLQGPEQYF
TRBJ2-7	-	TRBV11-3	-	TGTGCCAGCAGCTTAGGGAGCGGGTTCCAGTACTTC	CASSLGSGFQYF
TRBJ1-4	-	TRBV11-2	-	TGTGCCAGCAGCTTATCCTGGACTAATGAAAAACTGTTTTTT	CASSLSWTNEKLFF
TRBJ1-5	-	TRBV19	TRBD1	TGTGCCAGTAGAGGACAGGGGGTTTCCAATCAGCCCCAGCATTTT	CASRGQGVSNQPQHF
TRBJ1-2	-	TRBV19	TRBD1	TGTGCCAGTAGTTTCGGGACAGGCTATGGCTACACCTTC	CASSFGTGYGYTF
TRBJ2-2	-	TRBV28	-	TGTGCCACCAGGCCGCCGGGACCGGGCACCGGGGAGCTGTTTTTT	CATRPPGPGTGELFF
TRBJ2-7	-	TRBV10-1	TRBD1	TGCGCCAGCAGGCTATGGACAGGGGGCTCCTACGAGCAGTACTTC	CASRLWTGGSYEQYF
TRBJ2-7	once	TRBV11-2	-	TGTGCCAGCAGCGCAGGACGGGCTCGGGATCAGTACTTC	CASSAGRARDQYF
TRBJ1-1	few	TRBV5-1	-	TGCGCCAGCAGCTCGACGGGATTAAACACTGAAGCTTTCTTT	CASSSTGLNTEAFF
TRBJ2-1	few	TRBV5-1	-	TGCGCCAGCAGCCAAACGGACGGCCACAATGAGCAGTTCTTC	CASSQTDGHNEQFF
TRBJ2-1	-	TRBV10-1	TRBD2	TGCGCCAGCTCTTGGGGGGGGGACAATGAGCAGTTCTTC	CASSWGGDNEQFF
TRBJ1-2	-	TRBV5-4	-	TGTGCCAGCAGCATACAGGGTCAGGACTATGGCTACACCTTC	CASSIQGQDYGYTF
TRBJ2-2	-	TRBV11-2	-	TGTGCCAGCAGCTTAAGAGGGCCGAACACCGGGGAGCTGTTTTTT	CASSLRGPNTGELFF
TRBJ1-2	-	TRBV14	-	TGTGCCAGCAGCCCTGGACGGGAATCCTCTAACTATGGCTACACCTTC	CASSPGRESSNYGYTF
TRBJ1-5	once	TRBV27	TRBD1	TGTGCCAGCAGCTCTACCGGGACAGGGACGCCCCAGCATTTT	CASSSTGTGTPQHF
TRBJ1-2	-	TRBV19	TRBD1	TGTGCCAGTAGTCCAAAGGGACAGGGAGGCTATGGCTACACCTTC	CASSPKGQGGYGYTF
TRBJ2-3	-	TRBV12-5	-	TGTGCTAGTGGTTTTCTAGGTACGCAGTATTTT	CASGFLGTQYF
TRBJ2-1	-	TRBV13	TRBD2	TGTGCCAGCAGCTTAGGCGGGGGGAACGGGAATGAGCAGTTCTTC	CASSLGGGNGNEQFF
TRBJ2-7	-	TRBV19	TRBD2	TGTGCCAGTAGTACCCCGGGGGGACCGCCCTACGAGCAGTACTTC	CASSTPGGPPYEQYF
TRBJ1-2	once	TRBV5-8	TRBD1	TGTGCCAGCAACCGACAGGGTGGGGGCTACACCTTC	CASNRQGGGYTF
TRBJ2-7	-	TRBV30	-	TGTGCCTGGAGTGTGAGTGACGAGCAGTACTTC	CAWSVSDEQYF
TRBJ2-6	-	TRBV5-6	-	TGTGCCAGCAGCTTGGCCTGGCGCTCTGGGGCCAACGTCCTGACTTTC	CASSLAWRSGANVLTF
TRBJ2-2	once	TRBV28	TRBD1	TGTGCCAGCAGTGGGACAGGGGACACCGGGGAGCTGTTTTTT	CASSGTGDTGELFF
TRBJ2-1	once	TRBV25-1	-	TGTGCCAGCAGTGAATTGGGGACTTGGACGAACAATGAGCAGTTCTTC	CASSELGTWTNNEQFF
TRBJ1-2	-	TRBV7-2	-	TGTGCCAGCAGCTTAGTTAGCAGCTATGGCTACACCTTC	CASSLVSSYGYTF
TRBJ1-1	-	TRBV10-3	-	TGTGCCATCAGAGAAAACCCGGGGCCCACTGAAGCTTTCTTT	CAIRENPGPTEAFF
TRBJ2-3	-	TRBV10-3	TRBD2	TGTGCCATCAGTGAGGATGGACTAGCGGGTAGCACAGATACGCAGTATTTT	CAISEDGLAGSTDTQYF
TRBJ2-4	-	TRBV5-5	-	TGTGCCAGCAGCCTCCAAGTAGGAAAGGACATTCAGTACTTC	CASSLQVGKDIQYF
TRBJ1-5	-	TRBV19	-	TGTGCCAGTAGTATAGACCAGGGCGGGAGTCAGCCCCAGCATTTT	CASSIDQGGSQPQHF
TRBJ2-2	few	TRBV28	-	TGTGCCAGCAGTCAAACCGGGACAAACACCGGGGAGCTGTTTTTT	CASSQTGTNTGELFF